Listed here is a single TCR beta chain. This clonotype was detected a few times. Its binding antigen is unknown. It has no much larger one-base neighbor in the sample; base qualities were not kept. To prepare the library, 5' RACE was applied. Sequencer: Illumina HiSeq 2500. A second PCR of about 6 to 11 cycles was run with a J-beta primer mix and a sample-barcoded 5' primer. A template-switch 5' adaptor carrying 12 random nucleotides introduced a unique molecular identifier onto each TCR beta cDNA molecule. Each sample yielded at least 2.5 million CDR3-containing paired-end reads. First-strand cDNA synthesis was performed from all RNA using the Mint cDNA synthesis kit, with priming by a TRBC-specific oligonucleotide. Following uracil-DNA glycosylase treatment, all cDNA underwent a first 18-cycle PCR with the universal primers M1SS and BC2_uni_R. As for the original processing: Each sample was normalized by randomly selecting 1 million high-quality reads, each carrying a distinct molecular identifier. Instead of being binned into consensus sequences, reads that shared molecular identifiers were thrown out. CDR3 identification, clonotype clustering and error correction used MiTCR with a Q25 quality threshold and the strictest error-elimination algorithm. A nonparametric unseen species model with Euler transformation was used to estimate lower-bound total TCR beta diversity. Starting from the raw public reads, TCRdb applied fastp trimming at Q25, assembled clones with MiXCR and retained in-frame beta chains. Identical CDR3 protein sequences are pooled into one entry, listed with their most common genes and DNA. The V and J calls and clone size come from TCRdb's table, not from the authors' own analysis. Counted in this sample were around 800,000 distinct CDR3 sequences; about 53% of them appeared once. About two fifths of the sample lies in the top ten.

The entry originates in a study of blood T cells in healthy people across ages (dated by TCRdb to about 2015). At the level of the whole study: Template switching captured roughly one uniquely barcoded TCR beta cDNA molecule per two T cells in model experiments. Age-related changes in TCR beta repertoire diversity were measured in the study by deep sequencing normalized with unique cDNA molecular identifiers. Four age groups were formed from the donors: young (average about 17 years), middle-aged (around 37), aged (under 70) and long-lived (around 80). Donors of different ages were randomly distributed across sequencing lanes to avoid experimental bias. For two donors (one aged 18 to 29 and one aged 80 or older), the study analyzed two additional independent replicas of 1 million unique cDNA reads from the same blood draw.

Systemically healthy Caucasian individuals from Russia, 39 in total and aged 6 to 90 years, were included as donors. Approximately 9.3 milliliters of peripheral blood were collected from each donor into EDTA-treated Vacutainer tubes. PBMCs were isolated by Ficoll-Paque density-gradient centrifugation, with at least 6.5 million obtained per sample. Total RNA was extracted from PBMCs with Trizol reagent, with at least 5 micrograms obtained per sample. For every donor, flow cytometry on a PBMC aliquot measured the percentage of naive CD45RAhigh/CD27high T cells. From the cysteine up to the phenylalanine, the CDR3 has a length of 13 residues. Of all the DNA, just the CDR3 is kept, 39 bases in frame from base 1. Trimming takes 3 bases from V and 4 bases from J, and the germline ends sit 9 bases apart. Broader findings and caveats from the paper: The CMV infection status of donors was not known, potentially confounding age-related changes in expanded clonotypes. Estimates of total diversity based on one million sequenced T cells were considered lower bounds and underestimates. Observed TCR beta diversity correlated strongly with the percentage of naive T cells measured by flow cytometry. Observed TCR beta diversity per million T cells fell roughly linearly with age, and a significant reduction was already apparent by age around 40. Because profiling used bulk unsorted PBMCs, naive and antigen-experienced compartments could not be compared conclusively. The long-lived group showed more naive CD4+ T cells, fewer expanded clones and increased TCR diversity than the aged group, suggesting age selection.

The receptor was isolated from a man aged 80 or over in good health. The specimen was blood. The receptor chain draws on TRBV12-3 or TRBV12-4 and TRBJ2-5, with TRBD2 tentatively as D gene (6 bases match). The bases are TGTGCCAGCAGTTTTGGGGGGATAGAGACCCAGTACTTC. This gives the protein CASSFGGIETQYF.